The clone carrying this T cell receptor (beta chain) was found once. This CDR3 has 15 amino acids. The germline V gene has CDR1 SGHRS and CDR2 YFSETQ. V was pared by 1 base and J by 0 bases, with 9 bases between. Sequencing was performed with immunoSEQ multiplex PCR; in TCRdb, only in-frame clones are kept and a portion is missing. The data contain about 13,000 clones, approximately 70% of them singletons. This sample stems from a study of neoadjuvant anti-PD-1 for oral cavity cancer. The sequenced sample was PBMCs, obtained before nivolumab (anti-PD-1) treatment. The chain has TRBV5-1 and TRBJ2-3; D remains ambiguous. This receptor was obtained from a person between 40 and 80 years old with oral cavity squamous cell carcinoma. The CDR3 is CASSLSAASTDTQYF. The CDR3 DNA reads TGCGCCAGCAGCTTGTCGGCAGCTAGCACAGATACGCAGTATTTT.